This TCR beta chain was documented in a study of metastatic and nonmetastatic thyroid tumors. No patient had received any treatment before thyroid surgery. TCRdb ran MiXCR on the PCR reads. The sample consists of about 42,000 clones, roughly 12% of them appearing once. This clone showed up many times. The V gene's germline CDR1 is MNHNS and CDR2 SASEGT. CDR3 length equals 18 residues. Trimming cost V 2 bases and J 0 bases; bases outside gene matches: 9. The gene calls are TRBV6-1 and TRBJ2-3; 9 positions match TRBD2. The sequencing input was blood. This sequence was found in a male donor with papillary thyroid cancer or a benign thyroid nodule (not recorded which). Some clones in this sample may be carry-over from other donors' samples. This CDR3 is CASSEKAAGGPSTDTQYF. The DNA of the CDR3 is TGTGCCAGCAGTGAAAAGGCAGCGGGAGGCCCTAGCACAGATACGCAGTATTTT.